The clone carrying this TCR beta chain was counted many times. Its antigen is currently unknown. The source of the sample is a study of T cells after yellow fever vaccination. General study points: On re-exposure, the response was weaker but peaked faster, at day 5 versus 15.

V lost 6 bases, J lost 10 bases, and 3 bases stayed unmatched. The CDR3 spans 12 residues. MiXCR, applied by TCRdb to the 5' RACE reads, yields one record per CDR3 protein. The table lists about 360,000 distinct CDR3 sequences, under 7.5% of them singletons. This chain joins TRBV12-3 or TRBV12-4 and TRBJ2-1; TRBD2 matches 10 bases. The sample was PBMCs, taken 5 days after the yellow fever booster vaccination. The receptor was derived from a man aged 25-45 years who received the YFV17D yellow fever vaccine. CDR3 amino acids: CASSLGLAEQFF. CDR3 sequence (DNA): TGTGCCAGCAGCCTGGGACTAGCGGAGCAGTTCTTC.